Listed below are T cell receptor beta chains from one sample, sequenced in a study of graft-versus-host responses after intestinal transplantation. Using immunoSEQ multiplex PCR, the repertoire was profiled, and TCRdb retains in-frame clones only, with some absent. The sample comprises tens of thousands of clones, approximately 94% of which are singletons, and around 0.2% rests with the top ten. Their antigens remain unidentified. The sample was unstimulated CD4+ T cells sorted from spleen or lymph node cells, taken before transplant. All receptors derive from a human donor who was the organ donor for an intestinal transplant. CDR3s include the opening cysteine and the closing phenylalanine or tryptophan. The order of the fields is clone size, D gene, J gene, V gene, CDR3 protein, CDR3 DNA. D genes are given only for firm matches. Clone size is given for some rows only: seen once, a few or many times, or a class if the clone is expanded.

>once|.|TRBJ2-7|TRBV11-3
CASSLAYEQYF
TGTGCCAGCAGCTTAGCCTACGAGCAGTACTTC
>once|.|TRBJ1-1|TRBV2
CASSEGGVQTEAFF
TGTGCCAGCAGTGAAGGAGGGGTTCAGACTGAAGCTTTCTTT
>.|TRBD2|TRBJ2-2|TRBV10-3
CAISETSGTTGELFF
TGTGCCATCAGTGAGACTAGCGGCACCACCGGGGAGCTGTTTTTT
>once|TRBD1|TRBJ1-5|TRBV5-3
CARILRDRGNQPQHF
TGTGCCAGAATCCTCCGGGACAGGGGGAATCAGCCCCAGCATTTT
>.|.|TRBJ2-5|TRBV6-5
CASSPPGPYGAQYF
TGTGCCAGCAGTCCCCCGGGACCTTACGGGGCCCAGTACTTC
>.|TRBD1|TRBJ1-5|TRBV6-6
CASSYRGGTQPQHF
TGTGCCAGCAGTTATCGAGGGGGCACTCAGCCCCAGCATTTT
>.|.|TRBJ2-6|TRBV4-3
CASSQDLSGANVLTF
TGCGCCAGCAGCCAAGATTTATCCGGGGCCAACGTCCTGACTTTC
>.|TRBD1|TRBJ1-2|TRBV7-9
CASSLTGGNGYTF
TGCGCCAGCAGCTTAACAGGGGGTAATGGCTACACCTTC
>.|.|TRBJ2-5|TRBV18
CASSRFDGPEAQYF
TGTGCCAGCTCACGATTCGACGGCCCCGAGGCCCAGTACTTC
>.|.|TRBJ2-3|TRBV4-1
CASSQENLRTDTQYF
TGCGCCAGCAGCCAAGAAAATCTTCGCACAGATACGCAGTATTTT
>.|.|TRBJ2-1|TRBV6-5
CASSYSAGKYLNEQFF
TGTGCCAGCAGTTACTCGGCGGGAAAATATCTCAATGAGCAGTTCTTC
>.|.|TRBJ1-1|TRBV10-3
CAISEGPTRVTEAFF
TGTGCCATCAGTGAAGGACCTACTCGGGTCACTGAAGCTTTCTTT
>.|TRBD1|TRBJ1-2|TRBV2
CASSGTGTYGYTF
TGTGCCAGCAGTGGGACAGGGACCTATGGCTACACCTTC
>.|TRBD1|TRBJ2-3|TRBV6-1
CASSPGQGPDTQYF
TGTGCCAGCAGTCCGGGACAGGGCCCAGATACGCAGTATTTT
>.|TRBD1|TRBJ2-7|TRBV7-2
CASSWTGSYEQYF
TGTGCCAGCAGCTGGACAGGCTCCTACGAGCAGTACTTC
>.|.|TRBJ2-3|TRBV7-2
CASSLVIDTQYF
TGTGCCAGCAGCTTAGTGATAGATACGCAGTATTTT
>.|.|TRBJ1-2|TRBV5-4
CASSLESGVGYGYTF
TGTGCCAGCAGCTTGGAGTCTGGGGTTGGCTATGGCTACACCTTC
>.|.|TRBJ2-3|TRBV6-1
CASRLSAGYSDTQYF
TGTGCCAGCAGGCTGTCGGCCGGATACTCAGATACGCAGTATTTT
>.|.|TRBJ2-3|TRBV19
CASSISGTDTQYF
TGTGCCAGTAGTATATCCGGGACAGATACGCAGTATTTT
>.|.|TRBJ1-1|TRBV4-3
CASSRYRAGLNTEAFF
TGCGCCAGCAGCCGGTACAGGGCGGGCCTAAACACTGAAGCTTTCTTT
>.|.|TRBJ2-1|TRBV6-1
CASRSQRNNEQFF
TGTGCCAGCAGGTCACAGCGGAACAATGAGCAGTTCTTC
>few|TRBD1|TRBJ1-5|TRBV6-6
CASSYTGGNQPQHF
TGTGCCAGCAGTTACACAGGGGGCAATCAGCCCCAGCATTTT
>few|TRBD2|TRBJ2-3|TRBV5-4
CASSLASGGRFTDTQYF
TGTGCCAGCAGCTTGGCTTCGGGGGGGCGATTCACAGATACGCAGTATTTT
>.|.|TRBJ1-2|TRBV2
CASTVGRRFSYGYTF
TGTGCCAGCACGGTGGGGCGCAGGTTCAGCTATGGCTACACCTTC
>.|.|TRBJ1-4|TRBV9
CASSVAPNEKLFF
TGTGCCAGCAGCGTAGCCCCGAATGAAAAACTGTTTTTT
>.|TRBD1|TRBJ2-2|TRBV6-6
CASSRDRGPGELFF
TGTGCCAGCAGTCGGGACAGGGGGCCCGGGGAGCTGTTTTTT
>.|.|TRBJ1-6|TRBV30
CAWSAPNSPLHF
TGTGCCTGGAGTGCCCCCAATTCACCCCTCCACTTT
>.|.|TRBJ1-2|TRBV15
CATSIQGGGYTF
TGTGCCACCAGCATTCAAGGGGGAGGCTACACCTTC
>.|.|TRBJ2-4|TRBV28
CASSLMGSKGNIQYF
TGTGCCAGCAGTTTAATGGGATCGAAGGGAAACATTCAGTACTTC
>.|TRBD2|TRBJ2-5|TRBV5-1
CASSRGLAEAQETQYF
TGCGCCAGCAGCCGGGGACTAGCGGAGGCCCAAGAGACCCAGTACTTC
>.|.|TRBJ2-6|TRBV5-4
CASSLSSGANVLTF
TGTGCCAGCAGCTTGTCTTCTGGGGCCAACGTCCTGACTTTC
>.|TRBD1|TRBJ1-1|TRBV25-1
CASVGQGNTEAFF
TGTGCCAGCGTTGGACAGGGAAACACTGAAGCTTTCTTT
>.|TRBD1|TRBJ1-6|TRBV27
CASSYRGLSTYNSPLHF
TGTGCCAGCAGTTACAGGGGGTTGAGCACCTATAATTCACCCCTCCACTTT
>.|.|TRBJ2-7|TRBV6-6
CASSYSTGGNEQYF
TGTGCCAGCAGTTACTCAACAGGTGGGAACGAGCAGTACTTC
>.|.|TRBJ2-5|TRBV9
CASGTEGGPAETQYF
TGTGCCAGCGGCACAGAGGGGGGGCCGGCGGAGACCCAGTACTTC
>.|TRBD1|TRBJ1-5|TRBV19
CASSTRQGPSQPQHF
TGTGCCAGTAGTACGAGACAGGGCCCCAGTCAGCCCCAGCATTTT
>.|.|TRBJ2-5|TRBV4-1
CASSQDRIQETQYF
TGCGCCAGCAGCCAAGACAGGATCCAAGAGACCCAGTACTTC
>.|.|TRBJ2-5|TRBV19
CASSVGGQETQYF
TGTGCCAGTAGTGTGGGGGGCCAAGAGACCCAGTACTTC
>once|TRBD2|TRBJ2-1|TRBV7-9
CASSPGGSYNEQFF
TGTGCCAGCAGTCCGGGGGGGTCCTACAATGAGCAGTTCTTC
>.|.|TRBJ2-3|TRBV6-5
CAIRVDRITDTQYF
TGTGCCATCAGAGTCGACAGAATTACAGATACGCAGTATTTT
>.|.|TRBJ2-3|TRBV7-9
CASSPMGDTQYF
TGTGCCAGCAGCCCGATGGGGGATACGCAGTATTTT
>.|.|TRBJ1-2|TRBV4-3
CASSQDRGAPKPINYGYTF
TGCGCCAGCAGCCAAGATCGGGGGGCCCCCAAACCCATTAACTATGGCTACACCTTC
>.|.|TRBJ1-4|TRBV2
CASSGGALKEKLFF
TGTGCCAGCAGTGGGGGGGCTCTGAAAGAAAAACTGTTTTTT
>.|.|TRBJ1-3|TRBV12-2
CASRFPGGNTIYF
TGTGCAAGTCGCTTCCCGGGTGGAAACACCATATATTTT
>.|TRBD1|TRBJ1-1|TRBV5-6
CASSRTGTGNKAFF
TGTGCCAGCAGTAGGACCGGGACAGGGAACAAAGCTTTCTTT
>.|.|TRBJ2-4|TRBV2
CASSEPGQLAKNIQYF
TGTGCCAGCAGTGAGCCGGGACAACTAGCCAAAAACATTCAGTACTTC
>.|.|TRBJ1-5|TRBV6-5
CASSYRVSNQPQHF
TGTGCCAGCAGTTACCGTGTTAGCAATCAGCCCCAGCATTTT
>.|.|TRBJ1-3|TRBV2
CASSPEGSSGNTIYF
TGTGCCAGCAGCCCGGAGGGCTCCTCTGGAAACACCATATATTTT
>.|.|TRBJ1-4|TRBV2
CASSEAQNFNEKLFF
TGTGCCAGCAGTGAAGCGCAAAACTTTAATGAAAAACTGTTTTTT
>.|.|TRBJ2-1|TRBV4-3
CASSQVGSRGRGSYNEQFF
TGCGCCAGCAGCCAAGTGGGCTCGAGGGGGCGGGGGTCCTACAATGAGCAGTTCTTC
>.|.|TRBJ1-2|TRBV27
CASTSSQGRFRAYGYTF
TGTGCCAGCACCAGCTCTCAGGGGCGCTTTAGGGCTTATGGCTACACCTTC